These 15 T cell receptor beta chains share one sample of origin, sequenced in a study of identical twins. TCRdb used MiXCR to reprocess the 5' RACE reads, holding one entry per CDR3 protein. The repertoire includes some 590,000 distinct CDR3 sequences, more than 9% of them detected once, and 2.5% to 3% sits in the top ten. This sample was also put to use in a study of yellow fever vaccine responses in identical twins.

Source material: PBMCs. Receptors were obtained from a woman in her late teens or twenties in good health.

This clonotype was seen a few times. V is TRBV7-2 and J is TRBJ2-1; unclear D gene. Germline CDR1 SGHTA, CDR2 FQGNSA. Trimming shortened V by 1 base and J by 8 bases, and 9 bases separated the two germline ends. The CDR3 consists of 13 residues. CDR3 nucleotides: TGTGCCAGCAGCTTAGTCTCATTTGATGAGCAGTTCTTC. Translating gives CASSLVSFDEQFF.

This clonotype has more than one count but fewer than ten. The chain has TRBV10-3 and TRBJ1-4; no firm D call. CDR1 is ENHRY and CDR2 is SYGVKD in the germline V gene. This CDR3 contains 16 residues. V lost 6 bases and J 5 bases, leaving 19 bases between the germline ends. Here the CDR3 reads CAISFGVRRENEKLFF. The DNA of the CDR3 is TGTGCCATCAGCTTTGGAGTCCGGCGTGAGAATGAAAAACTGTTTTTT.

In this sample, this clonotype turned up many times. This chain links TRBV4-1 with TRBJ2-7, with 7 bases identical to TRBD1. CDR1 MGHRA and CDR2 YSYEKL come from the germline V gene. The length of the CDR3 is 15 residues. V trimming: 1 base; J trimming: 2 bases; junction bases outside the gene matches: 5. The CDR3 spells CASSQVRTGAYEQYF. The CDR3 DNA reads as TGCGCCAGCAGCCAAGTCAGGACAGGTGCCTACGAGCAGTACTTC.

In this sample, this clonotype turned up a few times. The chain recombines TRBV27 with TRBJ2-7; 8 nucleotides line up with TRBD1. The V and J ends lost 3 bases and 3 bases, in that order; junction bases with no gene match: 7. Germline CDR1 reads MNHEY; CDR2 reads SMNVEV (reference sequence). CDR3 length: 15 amino acids. CDR3 residues: CASSLSGTGHYEQYF. CDR3 in DNA: TGTGCCAGCAGTTTGTCAGGGACAGGTCACTACGAGCAGTACTTC.

DNA for the CDR3: TGTGCCAGCAGCTCGTTGGTAGCGGGGGCCTACGAGCAGTACTTC. Protein sequence: CASSSLVAGAYEQYF. This chain connects TRBV3-1 to TRBJ2-7; 9 bases agree with TRBD2. CDR1 is LGHDT, CDR2 YNNKEL, per germline (reference sequence). The CDR3 length is 15 residues. V was clipped by 5 bases and J by 2 bases; unmatched bases: 7.

The chain recombines TRBV7-2 with TRBJ2-1; D is perhaps TRBD2 (6 bases). This CDR3 region has 11 residues. Germline loops: CDR1 SGHTA, CDR2 FQGNSA. V shed 5 bases and J shed 11 bases, with 10 bases lying between them. Here the CDR3 reads CASSQGLKQFF. Written as DNA, the CDR3 is TGTGCCAGCAGCCAGGGACTCAAGCAGTTCTTC. The full variable domain, with the rest looked up from reference TRBV7-2 and TRBJ2-1, is GAGVSQSPSNKVTEKGKDVELRCDPISGHTALYWYRQSLGQGLEFLIYFQGNSAPDKSGLPSDRFSAERTGGSVSTLTIQRTQQEDSAVYLCASSQGLKQFFGPGTRLTVL.

The chain couples TRBV7-2 to TRBJ2-2; 11 bases align to TRBD2. CDR1 is SGHTA and CDR2 is FQGNSA in the germline V gene. V shed 7 bases, J shed 0 bases, and the junction held 7 bases outside the gene matches. The CDR3 extends over 17 amino acids. For the CDR3, the DNA is TGTGCCAGCACCAGAGGGACTAGCGGCGCGAACACCGGGGAGCTGTTTTTT. This encodes CASTRGTSGANTGELFF.

The rearrangement joins TRBV7-9 to TRBJ2-7, with 8 bases lining up with TRBD2. CDR1 is SEHNR, CDR2 FQNEAQ, per germline (reference sequence). The junction had 10 bases not matched to a gene; V was cut back by 1 base and J by 2 bases. This CDR3 is built from 17 residues. The CDR3 DNA reads as TGTGCCAGCAGCTTAGTTTTAGCGGGGCCGATCACCTACGAGCAGTACTTC. It codes for CASSLVLAGPITYEQYF.

The chain has TRBV12-3 or TRBV12-4 and TRBJ2-3; no reliable D call. CDR3 length: 16 amino acids. V shed 0 bases and J shed 0 bases, with 10 bases lying between them. CDR3 nucleotides: TGTGCCAGCAGTTTAGCGCTGGGCTCTAGCACAGATACGCAGTATTTT. Translation: CASSLALGSSTDTQYF.

The chain employs TRBV27 and TRBJ2-1; 7 nucleotides agree with TRBD1. The V gene end was trimmed by 5 bases and the J gene end by 9 bases; junction bases not matched to a gene: 10. This CDR3 region has 14 residues. Germline-derived CDR1 and CDR2 are MNHEY and SMNVEV (reference sequence). The CDR3 here is CASSTADRAGEQFF. CDR3 coding DNA: TGTGCCAGCAGTACCGCCGACAGGGCAGGTGAGCAGTTCTTC.

This clonotype was seen more than once but under ten times. This chain uses TRBV29-1 with TRBJ2-7, with a tentative D call TRBD1 (6 bases). Looked up from germline, CDR1 is SQVTM and CDR2 is ANQGSEA. Trimming shortened V by 7 bases and J by 6 bases, and 16 bases separated the two germline ends. CDR3 length: 12 amino acids. CDR3 sequence (DNA): TGCAGCGCCGCCGAGGGGACATCCGAGCAGTACTTC. Its protein product is CSAAEGTSEQYF.

V and J are TRBV7-2 and TRBJ2-7; 8 bases agree with TRBD2. From germline, CDR1 is SGHTA and CDR2 FQGNSA. Germline trimming cut 5 bases from V and 5 bases from J; bases unmatched to any gene: 14. CDR3 length equals 16 residues. CDR3 sequence (DNA): TGTGCCAGCAGCGCCCGTCCCACAGCGGGAGACAACGAGCAGTACTTC. It is translated as CASSARPTAGDNEQYF.

This clonotype was counted ten times or more. DNA of the CDR3: TGCGCCAGCAGCCAAGTTAACACGGGATGGGGGAACACTGAAGCTTTCTTT. This sequence encodes CASSQVNTGWGNTEAFF. V usage is TRBV4-3 and J usage is TRBJ1-1; D uncertain. This CDR3 is 17 amino acids long. Germline values: CDR1 LGHNA, CDR2 YSLEER. Trimming removed 1 base at V and 1 base at J, with 16 bases between.

The chain recombines TRBV18 with TRBJ2-4; D ambiguous. Germline CDR1 and CDR2: KGHSH and LQKENI. The CDR3 has 16 residues. The V gene lost 5 bases and the J gene lost 3 bases, with 17 bases spanning the gap. Here the CDR3 reads CASSSTGLWGKNIQYF. The CDR3 DNA follows: TGTGCCAGCTCATCTACTGGTCTGTGGGGCAAAAACATTCAGTACTTC.

The rearrangement joins TRBV20-1 to TRBJ2-4; 14 nucleotides agree with TRBD2. J lost 0 bases, V lost 1 base, and 11 bases had no gene match. The germline V gene has CDR1 DFQATT and CDR2 SNEGSKA (reference sequence). The CDR3 spans 20 residues. CDR3 in DNA: TGCAGTGCTAGAGGTCTCCGCGGGACTAGCGGGAGCTTAGCCAAAAACATTCAGTACTTC. This translates into CSARGLRGTSGSLAKNIQYF.